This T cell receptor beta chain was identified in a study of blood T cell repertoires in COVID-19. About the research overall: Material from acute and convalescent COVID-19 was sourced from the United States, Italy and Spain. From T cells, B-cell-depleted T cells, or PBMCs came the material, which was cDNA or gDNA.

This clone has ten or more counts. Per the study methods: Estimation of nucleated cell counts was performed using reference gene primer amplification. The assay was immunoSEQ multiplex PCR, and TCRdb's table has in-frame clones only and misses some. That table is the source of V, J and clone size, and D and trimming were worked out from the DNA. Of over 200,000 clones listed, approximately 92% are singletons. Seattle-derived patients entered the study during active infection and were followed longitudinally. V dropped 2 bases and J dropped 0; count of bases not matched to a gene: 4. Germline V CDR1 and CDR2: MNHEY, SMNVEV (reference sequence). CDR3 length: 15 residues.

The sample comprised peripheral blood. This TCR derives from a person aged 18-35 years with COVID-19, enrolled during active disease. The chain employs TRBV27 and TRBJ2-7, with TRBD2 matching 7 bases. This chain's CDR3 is CASSLHGGSSYEQYF. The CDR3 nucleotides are TGTGCCAGCAGTTTACATGGCGGGAGCTCCTACGAGCAGTACTTC.